This entry describes one TCR beta chain. This entry comes from a study of T-cell reconstitution after alpha-beta-depleted transplantation in children. The V gene end was trimmed by 8 bases and the J gene end by 2 bases; junction bases not matched to a gene: 12. The CDR3 totals 17 residues. The V gene's germline CDR1 is SGHDN and CDR2 FVKESK. As it was prepared, the TCRbeta library received unique molecular identifiers. One entry per CDR3 protein results from TCRdb running MiXCR on the PCR reads. Here the sample spans a few hundred thousand distinct CDR3 sequences, approximately 10% being singletons. The chain recombines TRBV14 with TRBJ2-3, with TRBD2 matching over 11 bases. The sequences come from PBMCs from the stem cell graft donor, collected from the stem cell graft. The source of this sequence is a human donor who donated a stem cell graft to a child with acute lymphoblastic leukemia. Here the CDR3 reads CASVPLGTSGFTDTQYF. The CDR3 nucleotides read TGTGCCAGCGTCCCACTCGGGACTAGCGGTTTCACAGATACGCAGTATTTT.